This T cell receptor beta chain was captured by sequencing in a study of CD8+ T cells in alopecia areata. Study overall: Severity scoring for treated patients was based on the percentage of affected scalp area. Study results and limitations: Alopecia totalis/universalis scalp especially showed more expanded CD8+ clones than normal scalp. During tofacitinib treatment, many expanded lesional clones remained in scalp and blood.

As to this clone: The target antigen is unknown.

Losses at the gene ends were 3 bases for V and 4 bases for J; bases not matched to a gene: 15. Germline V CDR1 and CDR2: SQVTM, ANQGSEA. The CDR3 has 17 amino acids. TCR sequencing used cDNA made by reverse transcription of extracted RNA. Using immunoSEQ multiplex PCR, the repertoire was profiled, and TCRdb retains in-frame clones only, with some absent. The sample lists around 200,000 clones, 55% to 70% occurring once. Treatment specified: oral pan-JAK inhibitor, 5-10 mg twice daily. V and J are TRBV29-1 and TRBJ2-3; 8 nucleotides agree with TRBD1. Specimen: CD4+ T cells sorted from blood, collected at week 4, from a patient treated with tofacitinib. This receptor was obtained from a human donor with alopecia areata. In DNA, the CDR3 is TGCAGCGTTGAGAGAGGACAGGGAATATCAGGTCCAGATACGCAGTATTTT. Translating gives CSVERGQGISGPDTQYF.